The source of this TCR beta chain is a study of cytomegalovirus exposure and HLA in healthy donors. Study context: Falling in the Caucasian-associated ancestry cluster were roughly 86% of under 450 genotyped donors. Whole-study results and caveats: Later, an analysis found that common viral pathogens appeared to be linked with several of the most significant clusters. A reported reduction in N-insertions relative to the approximately 600-donor mean was seen in an Asian-associated ancestry cluster in a later analysis.

As to this clone: The target antigen is unknown.

The germline V gene has CDR1 SGHTA and CDR2 FQGNSA. V was pared by 5 bases and J by 3 bases, with 13 bases between. The CDR3 consists of 14 residues. PCR amplification relied on 60 Vbeta primers (plus 13 Jbeta primers). Method: immunoSEQ multiplex PCR; TCRdb's copy keeps in-frame clones and lacks some. The table includes around 160,000 clones, 68% detected once. Sequenced material: PBMCs. This receptor was taken from a man in his forties or fifties in good health and CMV-seronegative. The V gene is TRBV7-2, the J gene TRBJ1-1; D is perhaps TRBD1 (6 bases). The CDR3 here is CASSPWTVHTEAFF. The CDR3 DNA is TGTGCCAGCAGCCCGTGGACAGTCCACACTGAAGCTTTCTTT.